These T cell receptor beta chains were read from a single sample in a study of blood T cell repertoires in COVID-19. Generated by immunoSEQ multiplex PCR, the TCRdb table keeps only in-frame clones and is missing some. This table has roughly 250,000 clones, around 83% appearing once. Sequencing was carried out using peripheral blood. These receptor sequences come from a man aged 35-49 years with active or convalescent COVID-19. The CDR3 runs from the conserved cysteine through the conserved F or W. A D gene is named only where the DNA matches it firmly. Size is omitted from some rows. Given values are once, few, many or a class for expanded clones.

j_gene,d_gene,v_gene,abundance,CDR3aa,CDR3nt
TRBJ1-4,-,TRBV5-6,-,CASSLLTATDSSTNEKLFF,TGTGCCAGCAGCTTGCTGACGGCAACGGACAGTTCAACTAATGAAAAACTGTTTTTT
TRBJ1-3,-,TRBV9,once,CASSVAGDKGSGNTIYF,TGTGCCAGCAGCGTAGCTGGGGACAAGGGCTCTGGAAACACCATATATTTT
TRBJ1-1,-,TRBV6-1,once,CASSETRGNTEAFF,TGTGCCAGCAGTGAAACCCGGGGGAACACTGAAGCTTTCTTT
TRBJ2-1,-,TRBV25-1,-,CASSPPTLYNEQFF,TGTGCCAGCAGTCCGCCTACACTATACAATGAGCAGTTCTTC
TRBJ2-1,-,TRBV5-3,-,CARSCGPEQFF,TGTGCCAGAAGCTGCGGGCCTGAGCAGTTCTTC
TRBJ1-5,-,TRBV2,-,CASSRGSQGDQPQHF,TGTGCCAGCAGTAGGGGCAGCCAAGGGGATCAGCCCCAGCATTTT
TRBJ2-1,TRBD2,TRBV15,-,CATSREIAGGENEQFF,TGTGCCACCAGCAGAGAAATAGCGGGAGGTGAAAATGAGCAGTTCTTC
TRBJ2-1,TRBD2,TRBV3-1/TRBV3-2,-,CASSPSRLAGGYNEQFF,TGTGCCAGCAGCCCATCTCGTCTAGCGGGAGGATACAATGAGCAGTTCTTC
TRBJ2-7,-,TRBV28,-,CASITGSGSHNEQYF,TGTGCCAGCATCACGGGGAGCGGTTCGCACAACGAGCAGTACTTC
TRBJ2-3,-,TRBV9,-,CASSETGTTDTQYF,TGTGCCAGCAGCGAAACCGGGACTACAGATACGCAGTATTTT
TRBJ1-1,TRBD1,TRBV18,many,CASSPSTGGGTEAFF,TGTGCCAGCTCACCGTCGACAGGGGGGGGAACTGAAGCTTTCTTT
TRBJ1-1,TRBD1,TRBV4-1,-,CASSQGRDRVNTEAFF,TGCGCCAGCAGCCAAGGGAGGGACAGGGTGAACACTGAAGCTTTCTTT
TRBJ1-1,-,TRBV5-3,-,CARSLGAAEAFF,TGTGCCAGAAGCTTGGGGGCTGCAGAAGCTTTCTTT
TRBJ1-1,TRBD1,TRBV10-2,-,CASGDRGSGGNTEAFF,TGCGCCAGCGGGGACAGGGGCTCTGGGGGGAACACTGAAGCTTTCTTT
TRBJ1-1,-,TRBV6-5,-,CASSYSAGSRTEAFF,TGTGCCAGCAGTTACTCGGCGGGCTCGAGGACTGAAGCTTTCTTT
TRBJ1-2,-,TRBV19,-,CASSSTAANYGYTF,TGTGCCAGTAGTTCGACAGCTGCTAACTATGGCTACACCTTC
TRBJ2-1,TRBD2,TRBV5-1,-,CASSETLAGGPYNEQFF,TGCGCCAGCAGCGAGACGTTAGCGGGAGGCCCCTACAATGAGCAGTTCTTC
TRBJ2-7,TRBD2,TRBV27,-,CASSVPGLATDEQYF,TGTGCCAGCAGTGTCCCGGGACTAGCGACTGACGAGCAGTACTTC